Listed below are T cell receptor beta chains from one sample, sequenced in a study of blood T cell repertoires in COVID-19. Some clones are missing from TCRdb's copy, which holds only in-frame ones; the method was immunoSEQ multiplex PCR. The sample lists some 100,000 clones, approximately 80% occurring once. Sequencing was done on a sample of peripheral blood. These TCRs come from a man aged 50 to 60 with active or convalescent COVID-19. CDR3s include the opening cysteine and the closing phenylalanine or tryptophan. The D gene is left open where the match is weak. Some rows have no size entry. The others give once, few or many, or a class for an expanded clone.

len	d_gene	abundance	v_gene	j_gene	CDR3nt	CDR3aa
13	-	-	TRBV7-2	TRBJ2-5	TGTGCCAGCAGTTTCACATACGGGGAGACCCAGTACTTC	CASSFTYGETQYF
15	-	-	TRBV19	TRBJ1-5	TGTGCCAGTAGTCCCGCGGCAGGGATAGGACAGCCCCAGCATTTT	CASSPAAGIGQPQHF
16	TRBD2	many	TRBV5-6	TRBJ2-3	TGTGCCAGCAGTCTACTAGCGGGAGGCCGCGGGGTTACGCAGTATTTT	CASSLLAGGRGVTQYF
14	TRBD1	-	TRBV11-3	TRBJ1-1	TGTGCCAGCAGCTCACAGGGGTTGAACACTGAAGCTTTCTTT	CASSSQGLNTEAFF
16	TRBD1	-	TRBV23-1	TRBJ1-1	TGCGCCAGCAGTCAACAAACCGGGACAGGGGCGACTGAAGCTTTCTTT	CASSQQTGTGATEAFF
12	-	-	TRBV24-1	TRBJ2-7	TGTGCCACCTCTAGGGGCCCCTACGAGCAGTACTTC	CATSRGPYEQYF
15	-	-	TRBV4-1	TRBJ2-3	TGCGCCAGCAATCTACAGGGAGGGCGCACAGATACGCAGTATTTT	CASNLQGGRTDTQYF
10	TRBD2	few	TRBV2	TRBJ2-1	TGTGCCAGCAGCTGGCGGGAGTTGTTCTTC	CASSWRELFF
15	TRBD2	-	TRBV6-5	TRBJ2-7	TGTGCCAGCAGCATCTACAGCGCGGGAGGCTACGAGCAGTACTTC	CASSIYSAGGYEQYF
12	-	-	TRBV6-5	TRBJ2-3	TGTGCCAGCAGTCCCCCGGCAGATACGCAGTATTTT	CASSPPADTQYF
15	-	-	TRBV28	TRBJ1-5	TGTGCCAGCAGTGGACCCGGGAATAGCAATCAGCCCCAGCATTTT	CASSGPGNSNQPQHF
14	TRBD1	-	TRBV5-1	TRBJ1-1	TGCGCCAGCAGCCCCGGACAGGGTAACACTGAAGCTTTCTTT	CASSPGQGNTEAFF
16	TRBD1	-	TRBV18	TRBJ2-5	TGTGCCAGCTCACCACAAACAGGGGGCTTTCGAGAGACCCAGTACTTC	CASSPQTGGFRETQYF
13	-	-	TRBV15	TRBJ1-1	TGTGCCACCAGCAGAGATTTTAATTCTGAAGCTTTCTTT	CATSRDFNSEAFF
14	-	-	TRBV18	TRBJ2-3	TGTGCCAGCTCACCCGGGTTAGAGCCAGATACGCAGTATTTT	CASSPGLEPDTQYF
15	TRBD1	-	TRBV3-1/TRBV3-2	TRBJ1-2	TGTGCCAGCAGCCATTTGGACAGGGGAGTCTATGGCTACACCTTC	CASSHLDRGVYGYTF
13	-	-	TRBV3-1/TRBV3-2	TRBJ2-7	TGTGCCAGCAGCCTAAGCAGGTCCTACGAGCAGTACTTC	CASSLSRSYEQYF
18	TRBD1	-	TRBV11-2	TRBJ2-2	TGTGCCAGCAGCTTAGGTACGGGACAGGGAAGGATCACCGGGGAGCTGTTTTTT	CASSLGTGQGRITGELFF
14	-	-	TRBV19	TRBJ2-7	TGTGCCAGTAGACCTCACTCCGCCGGGAACGAGCAGTACTTC	CASRPHSAGNEQYF
16	TRBD1	-	TRBV9	TRBJ1-3	TGTGCCAGCAGCCCCCTTGGGACAGTCTCTGGAAACACCATATATTTT	CASSPLGTVSGNTIYF
15	TRBD2	-	TRBV5-1	TRBJ2-3	TGCGCCAGCAGCCGAGACGGGGGGGCCGCAGATACGCAGTATTTT	CASSRDGGAADTQYF
13	-	once	TRBV27	TRBJ1-5	TGTGCCAGCAGTAGCGACAGTGTTCAGCCCCAGCATTTT	CASSSDSVQPQHF
18	-	-	TRBV5-5	TRBJ2-2	TGTGCCAGCAGCTATAGAGGGACACCCGACTATGAGACCGGGGAGCTGTTTTTT	CASSYRGTPDYETGELFF
13	-	-	TRBV19	TRBJ1-2	TGTGCCAGTAGTATGGAGGGCCGCGGCGGCTACACCTTC	CASSMEGRGGYTF
12	-	-	TRBV10-1	TRBJ2-7	TGCGCCAGCGGTGGAGGGGACTCCAACCTGTACTTC	CASGGGDSNLYF
16	TRBD2	few	TRBV5-4	TRBJ2-7	TGTGCCAGCAGCCTAGGTGGACTAGCGGGAGGCTTCGAGCAGTACTTC	CASSLGGLAGGFEQYF
15	TRBD1	-	TRBV7-8	TRBJ2-7	TGTGCCAGCAGCCCTCGGACAGGGGCCTCCTACGAGCAGTACTTC	CASSPRTGASYEQYF
15	TRBD1	-	TRBV19	TRBJ2-5	TGTGCCAGTAGTACGGGACAGGGAATTGGGAAGACCCAGTACTTC	CASSTGQGIGKTQYF
13	-	-	TRBV13	TRBJ1-2	TGTGCCAGCAGCGCCGGGGGGAATTATGGCTACACCTTC	CASSAGGNYGYTF
15	-	-	TRBV5-1	TRBJ1-3	TGCGCCAGCAGCTTCACGCAGGGGTCTGGAAACACCATATATTTT	CASSFTQGSGNTIYF
13	TRBD2	-	TRBV11-2	TRBJ2-3	TGTGCCAGCAGCACCCGCGGGGGGGATACGCAGTATTTT	CASSTRGGDTQYF
16	-	-	TRBV5-8	TRBJ2-1	TGTGCCAGCATATCTGGACTCGTACCCTCCTACAATGAGCAGTTCTTC	CASISGLVPSYNEQFF
13	-	-	TRBV6-5	TRBJ2-7	TGTGCCAGCAGTCCAGGGATAGGATACGAGCAGTACTTC	CASSPGIGYEQYF
12	TRBD1	-	TRBV29-1	TRBJ2-7	TGCAGCGCCTGGGACAGGTCGAACGAGCAGTACTTC	CSAWDRSNEQYF
16	-	-	TRBV7-9	TRBJ1-2	TGTGCCAGCAGCCTCAGGGAGGGGCATGGGGACTATGGCTACACCTTC	CASSLREGHGDYGYTF
17	TRBD1	-	TRBV6-1	TRBJ1-1	TGTGCCAGCAGTGAATTCGCCGGACAGGGGAGTAACACTGAAGCTTTCTTT	CASSEFAGQGSNTEAFF
15	TRBD1	-	TRBV5-1	TRBJ2-7	TGCGCCAGCAGCTTGTTAGGGGGCCAGGCCTACGAGCAGTACTTC	CASSLLGGQAYEQYF
14	TRBD1	-	TRBV2	TRBJ2-7	TGTGCCAGCAGTACCGGGACAGGGGGATACGAGCAGTACTTC	CASSTGTGGYEQYF
15	-	-	TRBV2	TRBJ2-5	TGTGCCAGCAGTGAAAACGGAGGGATCCAAGAGACCCAGTACTTC	CASSENGGIQETQYF
14	-	-	TRBV9	TRBJ2-1	TGTGCCAGCAGCGTAGCTTGGACTTCCAATGAGCAGTTCTTC	CASSVAWTSNEQFF
13	-	-	TRBV4-1	TRBJ2-5	TGCGCCAGCAGCCCCCTACAGGGCGAGACCCAGTACTTC	CASSPLQGETQYF
16	-	-	TRBV7-6	TRBJ1-5	TGTGCCAGCAGCCCCCACCCGGGGGGGACCAATCAGCCCCAGCATTTT	CASSPHPGGTNQPQHF
13	-	few	TRBV29-1	TRBJ1-5	TGCAGCGTTCAGCAGGGTAGCAATCAGCCCCAGCATTTT	CSVQQGSNQPQHF
15	-	-	TRBV30	TRBJ1-5	TGTGCCTGGAGTCCTCCGGGGGGAGGAAATCAGCCCCAGCATTTT	CAWSPPGGGNQPQHF
13	-	-	TRBV30	TRBJ1-4	TGTGCCTACAAGTTGGGGGGGAATGAAAAACTGTTTTTT	CAYKLGGNEKLFF
15	-	few	TRBV4-1	TRBJ1-5	TGCGCCAGCAGCCAGGCAGGGTTAGCCCCCCGGCCCCAGCATTTT	CASSQAGLAPRPQHF
12	-	once	TRBV29-1	TRBJ2-7	TGCAGCGTTGCTACTCGAACCTACGAGCAGTACTTC	CSVATRTYEQYF
16	-	-	TRBV10-3	TRBJ2-6	TGTGCCATCAGTGAGACGGGGGGCGCTGGGGCCAACGTCCTGACTTTC	CAISETGGAGANVLTF
14	-	-	TRBV5-1	TRBJ2-1	TGCGCCAGCAGCTTCGGAGCGACCTACAATGAGCAGTTCTTC	CASSFGATYNEQFF
14	-	-	TRBV3-1/TRBV3-2	TRBJ1-5	TGTGCCAGCAGCCAAGCAGATAGCAATCAGCCCCAGCATTTT	CASSQADSNQPQHF
12	-	-	TRBV29-1	TRBJ1-1	TGCAGCGGAGGGTCTCTCAACACTGAAGCTTTCTTT	CSGGSLNTEAFF
13	TRBD1	-	TRBV10-1	TRBJ2-1	TGCGCCAGCAGTCCGGGACAGTACAATGAGCAGTTCTTC	CASSPGQYNEQFF
14	TRBD1	few	TRBV2	TRBJ2-7	TGTGCCAGCAAAAATTTGGACAGGGCCCACGAGCAGTACTTC	CASKNLDRAHEQYF
18	TRBD1	-	TRBV27	TRBJ1-2	TGTGCCAGCAGTTTGAGGCGGGCTGGGACAGGGGGCAACTATGGCTACACCTTC	CASSLRRAGTGGNYGYTF
13	-	-	TRBV19	TRBJ2-7	TGTGCCAGTAAGGGGACTGCGGCCCCTACATGTTACTTC	CASKGTAAPTCYF